This T cell receptor (beta chain) appears in the sequencing data of a study of blood T cell repertoires in COVID-19. The overall study: Sites across the United States, Italy and Spain contributed samples from acute and convalescent COVID-19.

In the authors' workflow: For nucleated cells, counts were estimated from reference gene primer amplification. Here immunoSEQ multiplex PCR was the method, and the copy in TCRdb shows in-frame clones only, minus some. V and J calls plus clone size are reproduced from that table; the DNA served to infer D and trimming. The sample records 50,000 to 75,000 clones, 65% to 90% being singletons. This CDR3 has 12 amino acids. Trimming left V 7 bases short and J 2 bases short, with 8 bases between. Looked up from germline, CDR1 is LNHDA and CDR2 is SQIVND (reference sequence). The V call is TRBV19, the J call TRBJ1-1, with D possibly matching TRBD1 (6 bases). This TCR was sampled from a woman older than 75 with active or convalescent COVID-19. What was sequenced was peripheral blood. This chain's CDR3 is CASMTGNTEAFF. The CDR3 coding sequence is TGTGCCAGTATGACAGGAAACACTGAAGCTTTCTTT.